The clone carrying this TCR beta chain was detected many times. What it binds is not known. In the authors' workflow: Clinicopathological groups supplied CDR3 differences that were used to build a distant-metastasis classifier for papillary thyroid cancer. Using MiXCR, TCRdb reanalyzed the PCR reads. The V and J calls were not made by the authors but by TCRdb's processing. The sample gives about 69,000 clones, around 14% of which show up once; about 6.5% is in the top ten. This entry is derived from a study of metastatic and nonmetastatic thyroid tumors. Study in general: Comparison of repertoires was carried out across blood and tumor or nodule tissue from malignant and benign thyroid patients.

No patient received treatment before thyroid surgery. Study-level points and caveats: Within blood and tumor, benign nodules reportedly had significantly lower TCR beta diversity than malignant thyroid tumors did.

The V gene end was trimmed by 4 bases and the J gene end by 1 base; junction bases not matched to a gene: 8. CDR3 length equals 16 residues. The germline V gene has CDR1 MNHNS and CDR2 SASEGT. The chain has TRBV6-1 and TRBJ2-3; TRBD1 aligns across 7 bases. The source is a male donor with papillary thyroid cancer or a benign thyroid nodule (not recorded which). Some clones in this sample may be carry-over from other donors' samples. The sequenced sample consisted of blood. The CDR3 region has the DNA TGTGCCAGCAGTGCCCTACAGGGGTGGGGCACAGATACGCAGTATTTT. This gives the protein CASSALQGWGTDTQYF.